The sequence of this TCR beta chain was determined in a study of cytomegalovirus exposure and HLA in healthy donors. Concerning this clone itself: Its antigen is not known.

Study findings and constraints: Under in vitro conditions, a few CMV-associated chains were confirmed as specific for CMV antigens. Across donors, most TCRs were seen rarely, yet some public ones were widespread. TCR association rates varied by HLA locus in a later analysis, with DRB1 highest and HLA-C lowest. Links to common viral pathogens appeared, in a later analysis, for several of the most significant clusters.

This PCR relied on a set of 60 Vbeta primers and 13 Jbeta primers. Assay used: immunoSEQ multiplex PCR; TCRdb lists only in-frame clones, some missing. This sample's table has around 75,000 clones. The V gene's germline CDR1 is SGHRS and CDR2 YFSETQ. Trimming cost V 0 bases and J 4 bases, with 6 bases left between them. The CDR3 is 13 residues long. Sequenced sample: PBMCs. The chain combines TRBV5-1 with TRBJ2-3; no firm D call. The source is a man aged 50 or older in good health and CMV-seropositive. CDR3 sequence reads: CASSLAEADTQYF. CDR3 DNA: TGCGCCAGCAGCTTGGCAGAGGCAGATACGCAGTATTTT.